The 29 T cell receptor beta chains presented below share a single source sample, sequenced in a study of T cells after yellow fever vaccination. One entry per CDR3 protein, called by TCRdb with MiXCR from the 5' RACE reads. The profile covers some 10,000 distinct CDR3 sequences, with less than 6% appearing a single time and approximately 1.5% taken by the ten largest. Material: PBMCs, either bulk or a sorted T-cell subset (CD4+, CD8+, memory, or dextramer-sorted; not recorded which), obtained less than 16 days after the first yellow fever vaccination. Receptors were obtained from a man aged 18 to 30 who received the YFV17D yellow fever vaccine.

This clonotype was seen repeatedly, ten times or more. CDR3 region: CASSSQTLTDTQYF. The CDR3 bases are TGCGCCAGCAGCTCCCAGACCCTCACAGATACGCAGTATTTT. The chain employs TRBV5-1 and TRBJ2-3; D is uncertain. The CDR3 loop spans 14 amino acids. V was cut by 3 bases and J by 2 bases, with 10 bases left in between. Germline V CDR1 and CDR2: SGHRS, YFSETQ.

This clonotype is medium-sized (0.01 to 0.1%). This chain links TRBV3-1 with TRBJ1-6, with a tentative D call TRBD1 (6 bases). The CDR3 is 12 amino acids. The ends were cut back, 4 bases at V and 10 bases at J, with 8 bases in the middle. Germline V gives CDR1 LGHDT, CDR2 YNNKEL (reference sequence). The CDR3 protein is CASSPGVSPLHF. In nucleotides, the CDR3 is TGTGCCAGCAGCCCAGGGGTCTCACCCCTCCACTTT.

This clonotype was seen repeatedly, ten times or more. J is TRBJ2-7 and V is TRBV19, with 7 positions matching TRBD1. The trim removed 8 bases at V and 3 bases at J, leaving 10 bases unmatched. The germline V gene has CDR1 LNHDA and CDR2 SQIVND (reference sequence). The CDR3 totals 14 residues. This chain's CDR3 is CASGAAGGVYEQYF. CDR3 bases: TGTGCCAGTGGGGCGGCAGGGGGAGTCTACGAGCAGTACTTC.

The sample holds many counts of this clonotype. The V gene is TRBV7-9, the J gene TRBJ2-5; D possibly corresponds to TRBD1 (6 bases). The germline V gene encodes CDR1 SEHNR and CDR2 FQNEAQ (reference sequence). The CDR3 extends over 14 amino acids. Between the trimmed V and J ends, which lost 5 bases and 0 bases, there was a span of 10 bases. The CDR3, as DNA: TGTGCCAGCAGCCCCGGACAGAACCAAGAGACCCAGTACTTC. Protein product: CASSPGQNQETQYF.

This clonotype was seen many times. The chain employs TRBV2 and TRBJ1-5; no firm D call. Germline V gives CDR1 SNHLY, CDR2 FYNNEI. V lost 7 bases to trimming and J lost 2 bases, with 9 bases between them. The CDR3 consists of 13 residues. The CDR3 loop reads CASTQEGNQPQHF. The CDR3 bases are TGTGCCAGCACCCAGGAGGGCAATCAGCCCCAGCATTTT.

By proportion, this clonotype is medium-sized. The rearrangement uses TRBV9 and TRBJ2-3, with 14 nucleotides matching TRBD2. The CDR3 has 15 residues. V lost 6 bases to trimming and J lost 5 bases; unmatched junction nucleotides: 5. CDR1 is SGDLS and CDR2 is YYNGEE in the germline V gene. CDR3 residues: CASIGLAGGVDTQYF. The CDR3 DNA sequence: TGTGCCAGCATTGGACTAGCGGGGGGAGTAGATACGCAGTATTTT. The whole variable domain, remainder taken from reference TRBV9 and TRBJ2-3, is DSGVTQTPKHLITATGQRVTLRCSPRSGDLSVYWYQQSLDQGLQFLIQYYNGEERAKGNILERFSAQQFPDLHSELNLSSLELGDSALYFCASIGLAGGVDTQYFGPGTRLTVL.

This clonotype was seen ten or more times. V gene TRBV5-5 combines with J gene TRBJ2-3; D not certain. V was pared by 2 bases and J by 5 bases, with 15 bases between. Per the germline V gene, CDR1 is SGHKS and CDR2 is YYEKEE (reference sequence). This CDR3 has 15 residues. CDR3 in amino acids: CASSFDSLLEDTQYF. CDR3 bases: TGTGCCAGCAGCTTCGACTCCCTTTTGGAAGATACGCAGTATTTT.

This clonotype counts as medium-sized. The CDR3 DNA sequence: TGTGCCATCAGCAGAACCGGGACTAGCGGGAACAATGAGCAGTTCTTC. Protein sequence: CAISRTGTSGNNEQFF. The rearrangement joins TRBV10-3 to TRBJ2-1; 13 bases align to TRBD2. The CDR3 spans 16 residues. J gave up 5 bases and V 6 bases, and 7 bases lay outside the gene matches. Looked up from germline, CDR1 is ENHRY and CDR2 is SYGVKD.

In its sample, this clonotype ranks as medium-sized (0.01 to 0.1%). The V call is TRBV7-2, the J call TRBJ2-3; 9 bases line up with TRBD2. J gave up 9 bases and V 0 bases, and 10 bases lay outside the gene matches. The CDR3 length is 16 residues. Germline V gene data show CDR1 as SGHTA and CDR2 as FQGNSA. In DNA form, the CDR3 reads TGTGCCAGCAGCTTAGCATCTGCTAGCGGGAAAGGAACGCAGTATTTT. It is translated as CASSLASASGKGTQYF. Using reference TRBV7-2 and TRBJ2-3 for the parts outside the CDR3, the full variable domain is GAGVSQSPSNKVTEKGKDVELRCDPISGHTALYWYRQSLGQGLEFLIYFQGNSAPDKSGLPSDRFSAERTGGSVSTLTIQRTQQEDSAVYLCASSLASASGKGTQYFGPGTRLTVL.

This clonotype appeared many times. The J gene is TRBJ2-7, the V gene TRBV4-3; D is unresolved. Between the trimmed V and J ends, which lost 1 base and 2 bases, there was a span of 12 bases. The CDR3 loop spans 15 amino acids. Germline lookup yields CDR1 LGHNA and CDR2 YSLEER. The CDR3 spells CASSQVISSTYEQYF. The CDR3 DNA follows: TGCGCCAGCAGCCAAGTTATTAGCTCCACCTACGAGCAGTACTTC.

This clonotype is termed medium-sized. The rearrangement links TRBV5-4 to TRBJ2-5; 10 nucleotides line up with TRBD2. Germline V CDR1 and CDR2: SGHNT, YYREEE (reference sequence). The ends lost 4 bases at V and 4 bases at J; junction bases unmatched: 4. This CDR3 has 14 amino acids. The CDR3 reads CASSQTSGPETQYF. CDR3 DNA: TGTGCCAGCAGCCAGACTAGCGGGCCAGAGACCCAGTACTTC.

The table lists this clonotype with many counts. The CDR3 sequence: CASSFGGYLTSSYNSPLHF. The CDR3 region has the DNA TGTGCCAGCAGCTTCGGGGGTTACTTAACGAGCTCCTATAATTCACCCCTCCACTTT. The V gene is TRBV7-2, the J gene TRBJ1-6; perhaps TRBD1 as D (5 bases). Per the germline V gene, CDR1 is SGHTA and CDR2 is FQGNSA. CDR3 length equals 19 residues. Trimming stripped 3 bases from V and 0 bases from J, with 18 bases between. Variable domain in full (rest from reference TRBV7-2 and TRBJ1-6): GAGVSQSPSNKVTEKGKDVELRCDPISGHTALYWYRQSLGQGLEFLIYFQGNSAPDKSGLPSDRFSAERTGGSVSTLTIQRTQQEDSAVYLCASSFGGYLTSSYNSPLHFGNGTRLTVT.

The table lists this clonotype with many counts. The chain is built from TRBV7-9 and TRBJ2-2, with 8 bases lining up with TRBD1. The ends lost 5 bases at V and 4 bases at J; junction bases unmatched: 3. The CDR3 spans 14 residues. Germline V gene data show CDR1 as SEHNR and CDR2 as FQNEAQ (reference sequence). The DNA for the CDR3 is TGTGCCAGCAGCGAACAGGGGGGCACCGGGGAGCTGTTTTTT. Its protein is CASSEQGGTGELFF.

This clonotype was seen at least ten times. The chain has TRBV11-2 and TRBJ2-6; tentatively, D is TRBD2 (5 bases). The CDR3 spans 15 residues. Germline loops: CDR1 SGHAT, CDR2 FQNNGV. The V and J ends lost 5 bases and 0 bases respectively, with 8 bases between them. The CDR3 region is CASSGGNSGANVLTF. Here the CDR3 DNA reads TGTGCCAGCAGCGGAGGAAACTCTGGGGCCAACGTCCTGACTTTC.

This clonotype showed up many times. The chain joins TRBV10-2 to TRBJ1-5; no reliable D call. V was clipped by 7 bases and J by 2 bases, with 9 bases between them. The CDR3 sequence is 13 residues long. Germline CDR1 is WSHSY and CDR2 is SAAADI. This chain's CDR3 is CASTHGRNQPQHF. CDR3 nucleotide sequence: TGCGCCAGCACTCACGGTCGCAATCAGCCCCAGCATTTT.

This clonotype appeared many times. The V call is TRBV7-2, the J call TRBJ2-6; no reliable D call. This CDR3 is built from 16 residues. Germline values: CDR1 SGHTA, CDR2 FQGNSA. V was shortened by 5 bases and J by 4 bases, with 15 bases between the two germline ends. This CDR3 reads CASSPDGSAGANVLTF. The CDR3 DNA sequence: TGTGCCAGCAGCCCTGACGGATCAGCAGGGGCCAACGTCCTGACTTTC.

This clonotype was counted at least ten times. The chain links TRBV5-4 to TRBJ1-2; D is unresolved. Trimming removed 4 bases from V and 6 bases from J, with 13 bases in between. Germline CDR1 is SGHNT and CDR2 is YYREEE (reference sequence). The CDR3 is 13 residues long. This CDR3 reads CASSPEWSDGYTF. DNA for the CDR3: TGTGCCAGCAGCCCGGAGTGGTCGGATGGCTACACCTTC.

At least ten counts were recorded for this clonotype. The rearrangement uses TRBV11-2 and TRBJ2-3; 8 bases are shared with TRBD2. V gave up 4 bases and J gave up 1 base; unmatched junction bases: 7. The CDR3 runs to 16 residues. The germline V gene encodes CDR1 SGHAT and CDR2 FQNNGV. The CDR3 DNA follows: TGTGCCAGCAGCTCTCCGGGACTAGATGGCACAGATACGCAGTATTTT. Translating gives CASSSPGLDGTDTQYF.

In this sample, this clonotype is medium-sized (0.01 to 0.1%). V and J are TRBV12-3 or TRBV12-4 and TRBJ2-1; D remains ambiguous. CDR3 length equals 11 residues. V shed 8 bases and J shed 11 bases, with 13 bases lying between them. The DNA of the CDR3 is TGTGCCAGCTTGCTGGGCTACAAGCAGTTCTTC. It yields the protein CASLLGYKQFF.

This clonotype is categorized as medium-sized (0.01 to 0.1%). This rearrangement joins TRBV7-2 to TRBJ1-1; D is ambiguous. Trimming took off 5 bases at V and 4 bases at J, with 5 bases between the two ends. Germline V gene data show CDR1 as SGHTA and CDR2 as FQGNSA. This CDR3 is 11 amino acids long. CDR3 nucleotides: TGTGCCAGCAGCACGCGCACTGAAGCTTTCTTT. Protein: CASSTRTEAFF.

By share, this clonotype counts as medium-sized (0.01 to 0.1%). The rearrangement uses TRBV7-2 and TRBJ2-7; no firm D call. The V gene lost 2 bases and the J gene lost 2 bases, with 7 bases spanning the gap. The CDR3 is 13 residues long. The germline V gene encodes CDR1 SGHTA and CDR2 FQGNSA. The CDR3 nucleotides are TGTGCCAGCAGCTTAACGGGCGCCTACGAGCAGTACTTC. As protein: CASSLTGAYEQYF.

This clonotype is medium-sized within its sample. V and J are TRBV11-2 and TRBJ2-3; no firm D call. CDR1 is SGHAT and CDR2 is FQNNGV in the germline V gene. V lost 3 bases to trimming and J lost 0 bases, with 1 base between them. The CDR3 is 12 residues long. The CDR3 loop reads CASSLSTDTQYF. In DNA, the CDR3 is TGTGCCAGCAGCTTGAGCACAGATACGCAGTATTTT.

This clonotype has a count of ten or more. The J gene is TRBJ1-2, the V gene TRBV12-3 or TRBV12-4; D may be TRBD1 (5 bases). V was cut by 7 bases and J by 1 base, with 10 bases left in between. The CDR3 runs 13 residues. CDR3 sequence (DNA): TGTGCCAGCAAAAACAGGAATAACTATGGCTACACCTTC. Its protein is CASKNRNNYGYTF.

The sample holds many counts of this clonotype. The genes are TRBV4-3 and TRBJ1-6; 9 positions agree with TRBD1. This CDR3 contains 15 residues. Germline loops: CDR1 LGHNA, CDR2 YSLEER. J lost 9 bases, V lost 2 bases, and 5 bases had no gene match. CDR3 bases: TGCGCCAGCAGCCAACTGGGACAGGGTAGTTCACCCCTCCACTTT. This encodes CASSQLGQGSSPLHF.

This clonotype came up many times. This chain uses TRBV20-1 with TRBJ2-3; weak D call: TRBD1 (6 bases). The V end was cut by 0 bases, the J end by 4 bases, with 20 bases between. This CDR3 contains 17 residues. Germline CDR1 reads DFQATT; CDR2 reads SNEGSKA (reference sequence). For the CDR3, the DNA is TGCAGTGCTAGAGATCCGGTCAGGGGAAGGATCGCAGATACGCAGTATTTT. Its protein product is CSARDPVRGRIADTQYF.

This clonotype was detected many times. The rearrangement joins TRBV19 to TRBJ2-1, with 9 bases aligning to TRBD2. The CDR3 spans 15 residues. In germline, CDR1 is LNHDA, CDR2 SQIVND (reference sequence). V shed 3 bases, J shed 6 bases, and the junction held 6 bases outside the gene matches. The DNA for the CDR3 is TGTGCCAGTAGTATCCATGCGGGGGGGAGCAATGAGCAGTTCTTC. Translating gives CASSIHAGGSNEQFF.

In its sample, this clonotype ranks as medium-sized. The chain couples TRBV4-1 to TRBJ2-5; D not resolved. Germline values: CDR1 MGHRA, CDR2 YSYEKL. The CDR3 is 13 residues long. The germline V and J ends were trimmed by 5 bases and 4 bases, with 11 bases remaining between them. DNA for the CDR3: TGCGCCAGCAGCTTCCTATTTGGAGAGACCCAGTACTTC. Its protein is CASSFLFGETQYF.

This clonotype has a count of ten or more. The V and J genes are TRBV7-9 and TRBJ1-2; D may be TRBD1 (5 bases). From germline, CDR1 is SEHNR and CDR2 FQNEAQ (reference sequence). The CDR3 totals 12 residues. V was cut by 3 bases and J by 6 bases, with 8 bases left in between. The CDR3 bases are TGTGCCAGCAGCTTGACAGCGCATGGCTACACCTTC. Protein sequence: CASSLTAHGYTF.

Sample share makes this clonotype medium-sized. The chain recombines TRBV4-2 with TRBJ2-1; D may match TRBD1 or TRBD2 (6 bases each). Per the germline V gene, CDR1 is LGHNA and CDR2 is YNFKEQ. The CDR3 extends over 15 amino acids. The V and J ends lost 4 bases and 8 bases respectively, with 18 bases between them. This CDR3 is CASSPNSPGGDEQFF. The CDR3 bases are TGTGCCAGCAGCCCCAACAGCCCCGGGGGCGATGAGCAGTTCTTC.